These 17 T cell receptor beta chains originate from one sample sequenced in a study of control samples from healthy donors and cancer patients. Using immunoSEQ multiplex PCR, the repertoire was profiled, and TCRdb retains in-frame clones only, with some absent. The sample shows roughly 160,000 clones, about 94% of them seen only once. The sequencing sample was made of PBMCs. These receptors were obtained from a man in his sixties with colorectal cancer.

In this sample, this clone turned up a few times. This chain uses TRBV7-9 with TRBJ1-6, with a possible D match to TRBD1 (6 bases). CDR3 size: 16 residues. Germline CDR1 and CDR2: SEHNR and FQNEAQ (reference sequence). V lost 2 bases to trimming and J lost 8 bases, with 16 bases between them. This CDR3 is CASSLKGGTSDSPLHF. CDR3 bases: TGTGCCAGCAGCTTAAAAGGCGGGACAAGTGATTCACCCCTCCACTTT.

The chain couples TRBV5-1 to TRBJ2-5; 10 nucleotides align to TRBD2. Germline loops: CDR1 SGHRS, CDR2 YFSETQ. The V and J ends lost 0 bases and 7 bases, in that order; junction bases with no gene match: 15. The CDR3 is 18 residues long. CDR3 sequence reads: CASSLVAETSGGAGTQYF. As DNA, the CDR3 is TGCGCCAGCAGCTTGGTCGCAGAGACCAGCGGGGGGGCCGGGACCCAGTACTTC.

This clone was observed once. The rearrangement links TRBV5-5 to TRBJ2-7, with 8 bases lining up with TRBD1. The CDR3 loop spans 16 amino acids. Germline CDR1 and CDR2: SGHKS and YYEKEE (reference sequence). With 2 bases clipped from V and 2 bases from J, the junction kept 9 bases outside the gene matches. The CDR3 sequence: CASSFTTGGPTYEQYF. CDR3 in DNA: TGTGCCAGCAGCTTTACCACAGGGGGGCCTACCTACGAGCAGTACTTC.

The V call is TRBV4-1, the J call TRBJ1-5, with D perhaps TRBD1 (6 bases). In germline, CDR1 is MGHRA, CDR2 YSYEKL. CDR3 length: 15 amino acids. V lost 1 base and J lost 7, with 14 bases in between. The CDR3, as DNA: TGCGCCAGCAGCCAAGGGGTGGGGGGCAGCCAGCCCCAGCATTTT. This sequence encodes CASSQGVGGSQPQHF.

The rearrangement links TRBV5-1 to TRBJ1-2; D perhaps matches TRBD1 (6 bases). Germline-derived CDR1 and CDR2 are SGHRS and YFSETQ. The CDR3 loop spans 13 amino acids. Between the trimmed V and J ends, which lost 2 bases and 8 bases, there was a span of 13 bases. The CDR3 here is CASSFGGREGYTF. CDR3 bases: TGCGCCAGCAGCTTCGGGGGGCGCGAGGGCTACACCTTC. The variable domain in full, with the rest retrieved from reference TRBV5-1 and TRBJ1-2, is KAGVTQTPRYLIKTRGQQVTLSCSPISGHRSVSWYQQTPGQGLQFLFEYFSETQRNKGNFPGRFSGRQFSNSRSEMNVSTLELGDSALYLCASSFGGREGYTFGSGTRLTVV.

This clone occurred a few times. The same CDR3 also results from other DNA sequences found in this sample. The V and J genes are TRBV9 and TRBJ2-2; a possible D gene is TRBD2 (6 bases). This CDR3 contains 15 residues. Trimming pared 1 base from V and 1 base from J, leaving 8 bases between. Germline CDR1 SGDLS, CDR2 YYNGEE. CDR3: CASSVTGVNTGELFF. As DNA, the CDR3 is TGTGCCAGCAGCGTAACGGGGGTGAACACCGGGGAGCTGTTTTTT.

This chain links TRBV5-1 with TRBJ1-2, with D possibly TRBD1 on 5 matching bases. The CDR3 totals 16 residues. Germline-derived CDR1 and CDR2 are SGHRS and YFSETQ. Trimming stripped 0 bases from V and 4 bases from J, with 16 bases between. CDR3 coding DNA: TGCGCCAGCAGCTTGGCCGGCGGGTCCCAGGGCTATGGCTACACCTTC. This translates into CASSLAGGSQGYGYTF.

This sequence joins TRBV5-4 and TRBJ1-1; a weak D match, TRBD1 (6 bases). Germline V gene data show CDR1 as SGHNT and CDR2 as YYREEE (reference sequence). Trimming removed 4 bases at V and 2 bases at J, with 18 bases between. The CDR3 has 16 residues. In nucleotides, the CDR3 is TGTGCCAGCAGCCCAAGCCCGGGACAAAGAAACACTGAAGCTTTCTTT. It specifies CASSPSPGQRNTEAFF.

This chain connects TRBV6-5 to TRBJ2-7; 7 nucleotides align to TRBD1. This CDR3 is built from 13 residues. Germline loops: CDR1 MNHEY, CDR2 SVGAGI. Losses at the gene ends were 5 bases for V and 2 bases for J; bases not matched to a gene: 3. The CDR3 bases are TGTGCCAGCAGTCGACAGGGAACCTACGAGCAGTACTTC. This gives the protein CASSRQGTYEQYF.

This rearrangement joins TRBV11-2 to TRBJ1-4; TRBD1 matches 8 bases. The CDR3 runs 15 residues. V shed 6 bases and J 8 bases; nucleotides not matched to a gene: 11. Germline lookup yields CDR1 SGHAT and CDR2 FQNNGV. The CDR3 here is CASRPQGAGGEKLFF. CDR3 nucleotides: TGTGCCAGCAGACCGCAGGGGGCCGGGGGGGAAAAACTGTTTTTT.

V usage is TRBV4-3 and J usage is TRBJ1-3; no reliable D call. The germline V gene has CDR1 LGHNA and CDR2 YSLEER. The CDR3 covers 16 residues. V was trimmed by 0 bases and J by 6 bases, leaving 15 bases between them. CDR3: CASSQDGGSHPNTIYF. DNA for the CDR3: TGCGCCAGCAGCCAAGATGGCGGCAGCCACCCAAACACCATATATTTT.

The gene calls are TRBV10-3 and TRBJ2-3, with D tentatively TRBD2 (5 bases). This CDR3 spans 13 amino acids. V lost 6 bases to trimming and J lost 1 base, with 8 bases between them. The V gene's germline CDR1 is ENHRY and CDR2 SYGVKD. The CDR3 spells CAISLSGTDTQYF. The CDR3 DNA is TGTGCCATCAGCCTTAGCGGCACAGATACGCAGTATTTT.

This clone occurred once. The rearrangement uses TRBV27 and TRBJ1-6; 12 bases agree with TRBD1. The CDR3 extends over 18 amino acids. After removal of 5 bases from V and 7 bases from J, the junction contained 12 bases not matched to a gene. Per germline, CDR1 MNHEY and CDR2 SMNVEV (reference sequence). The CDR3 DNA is TGTGCCAGCAGTCCTAATCCGGGACAGGGGGCCCTAAATTCACCCCTCCACTTT. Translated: CASSPNPGQGALNSPLHF.

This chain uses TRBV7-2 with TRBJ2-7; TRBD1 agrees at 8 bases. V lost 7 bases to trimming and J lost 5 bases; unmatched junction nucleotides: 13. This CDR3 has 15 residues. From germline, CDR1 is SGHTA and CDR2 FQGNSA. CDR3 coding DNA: TGTGCCAGCACGGGACAGGCCCTCTACGACGACGAGCAGTACTTC. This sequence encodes CASTGQALYDDEQYF.

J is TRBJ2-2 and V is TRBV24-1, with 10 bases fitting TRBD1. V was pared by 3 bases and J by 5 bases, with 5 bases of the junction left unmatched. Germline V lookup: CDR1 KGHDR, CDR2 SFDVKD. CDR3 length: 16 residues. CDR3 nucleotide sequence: TGTGCCACCAGTGATCCCGGGACAGGGGTGACCGGGGAGCTGTTTTTT. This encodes CATSDPGTGVTGELFF.

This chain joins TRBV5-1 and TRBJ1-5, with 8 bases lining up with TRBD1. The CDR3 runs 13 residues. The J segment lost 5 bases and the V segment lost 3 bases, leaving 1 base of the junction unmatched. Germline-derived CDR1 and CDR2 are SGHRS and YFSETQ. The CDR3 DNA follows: TGCGCCAGCAGCTCGGACAGGGATCAGCCCCAGCATTTT. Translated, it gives CASSSDRDQPQHF.

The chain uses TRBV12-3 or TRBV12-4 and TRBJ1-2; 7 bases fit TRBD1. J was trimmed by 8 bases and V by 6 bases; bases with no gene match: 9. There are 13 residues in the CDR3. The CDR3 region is CASSLDRERGYTF. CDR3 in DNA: TGTGCCAGCAGCCTTGACAGGGAGCGGGGCTACACCTTC.